A selection of T cell receptor beta chains follows, all from one sample in a study of T cell responses to AZD1222 COVID-19 vaccine. Profiling relied on immunoSEQ multiplex PCR, and the TCRdb table lists in-frame clones only, not all of them. The sample yields 95,000 to 110,000 clones, about 85% seen once. Sequences were derived from peripheral blood, sampled 28 days after the second AZD1222 dose. These receptor sequences come from an adult who received the AZD1222 COVID-19 vaccine. Both conserved end residues are part of each CDR3. Each record gives: D gene, clone size, V gene, J gene, CDR3 DNA, CDR3 protein. The D gene is left open where the match is weak. Rows give clone size only sometimes, using once, few, many, or a class for an expanded clone.

D: -
size: -
V: TRBV12-3/TRBV12-4
J: TRBJ2-7
DNA: TGTGCCAGCAGTTTAAGAGGCGAGCAGTACTTC
CDR3: CASSLRGEQYF

D: -
size: -
V: TRBV6-5
J: TRBJ2-2
DNA: TGTGCCAGCAGCCTCGCCGGGGAGCTGTTTTTT
CDR3: CASSLAGELFF

D: -
size: -
V: TRBV5-1
J: TRBJ2-2
DNA: TGCGCCAGCAGCGCCCGACTGACAGCCACACCCTCTATATCGAACACCGGGGAGCTGTTTTTT
CDR3: CASSARLTATPSISNTGELFF

D: -
size: -
V: TRBV10-3
J: TRBJ2-5
DNA: TGTGCCATCAGTAGGCTAGCAGCCAAAGAGACCCAGTACTTC
CDR3: CAISRLAAKETQYF

D: -
size: once
V: TRBV2
J: TRBJ1-5
DNA: TGTGCCAGCAGTTCCACAGGGTTACAGCCCCAGCATTTT
CDR3: CASSSTGLQPQHF

D: -
size: -
V: TRBV11-2
J: TRBJ1-5
DNA: TGTGCCAGCAGCTTATCCTGGGGGCAGCCCCAGCATTTT
CDR3: CASSLSWGQPQHF

D: TRBD2
size: -
V: TRBV7-2
J: TRBJ2-1
DNA: TGTGCCAGCAGCTTAGCCAGCGGGGGGGTTCGGAATGAGCAGTTCTTC
CDR3: CASSLASGGVRNEQFF

D: -
size: -
V: TRBV7-2
J: TRBJ2-1
DNA: TGTGCCAGCAGCCTAACCAGTTACAATGAGCAGTTCTTC
CDR3: CASSLTSYNEQFF

D: TRBD1
size: -
V: TRBV6-5
J: TRBJ2-3
DNA: TGTGCCAGCAGTCCCGACAGGGTCGCCACAGATACGCAGTATTTT
CDR3: CASSPDRVATDTQYF

D: -
size: -
V: TRBV20-1
J: TRBJ1-5
DNA: TGCAGTGCTAGTCCCCAAGACAATCAGCCCCAGCATTTT
CDR3: CSASPQDNQPQHF

D: -
size: -
V: TRBV4-3
J: TRBJ2-1
DNA: TGCGCCAGCAGCCACACCATGGACCGAAATGAGCAGTTCTTC
CDR3: CASSHTMDRNEQFF

D: -
size: -
V: TRBV5-5
J: TRBJ1-2
DNA: TGTGCCAGCAGCTTGGGGCAGATTAACTATGGCTACACCTTC
CDR3: CASSLGQINYGYTF

D: TRBD1
size: -
V: TRBV19
J: TRBJ1-1
DNA: TGTGCCAGTAGTATTTCGGCAGGGGGCACTGAAGCTTTCTTT
CDR3: CASSISAGGTEAFF

D: -
size: -
V: TRBV25-1
J: TRBJ2-3
DNA: TGTGCCAGCAGTCCCGGGTGGGATACGCAGTATTTT
CDR3: CASSPGWDTQYF

D: -
size: -
V: TRBV7-9
J: TRBJ2-6
DNA: TGTGCCAGCAGCTTCCCTCGGGGAGGGGGGGAATCTGGGGCCAACGTCCTGACTTTC
CDR3: CASSFPRGGGESGANVLTF

D: -
size: -
V: TRBV6-5
J: TRBJ1-2
DNA: TGTGCCAGCAGTTACCTCCGTAGGGGAAGCTACACCTTC
CDR3: CASSYLRRGSYTF

D: -
size: -
V: TRBV19
J: TRBJ1-2
DNA: TGTGCCAGTAGTGACAGCCGAACCTATGGCTACACCTTC
CDR3: CASSDSRTYGYTF

D: -
size: -
V: TRBV18
J: TRBJ1-5
DNA: TGTGCCAGCTCACTCCTGGGGGGCAATCAGCCCCAGCATTTT
CDR3: CASSLLGGNQPQHF

D: -
size: -
V: TRBV6-5
J: TRBJ1-2
DNA: TGTGCCAGCAGTTTAACGCGAGGGGGAGGTTTAGGCTACACCTTC
CDR3: CASSLTRGGGLGYTF

D: -
size: -
V: TRBV5-8
J: TRBJ1-3
DNA: TGTGCCGGCACGGACAGTCAGAGCTCTGGAAACACCATATATTTT
CDR3: CAGTDSQSSGNTIYF

D: -
size: -
V: TRBV4-1
J: TRBJ2-7
DNA: TGCGCCAGCAGCCAAGTACCGCAGGGGTCAGTCCACGAGCAGTACTTC
CDR3: CASSQVPQGSVHEQYF

D: TRBD1
size: -
V: TRBV6-5
J: TRBJ1-5
DNA: TGTGCCAGCTCTCGACAGGGACGTGAGCCCCAGCATTTT
CDR3: CASSRQGREPQHF

D: TRBD1
size: -
V: TRBV10-1
J: TRBJ2-2
DNA: TGCGCCAGCAGTGACCAGGGACAGGGGACCAGAGTTAACACCGGGGAGCTGTTTTTT
CDR3: CASSDQGQGTRVNTGELFF

D: -
size: -
V: TRBV11-3
J: TRBJ2-1
DNA: TGTGCCAGCAGCTTAGAACAGGGAGGCTCAAGCTCCTACAATGAGCAGTTCTTC
CDR3: CASSLEQGGSSSYNEQFF

D: TRBD2
size: -
V: TRBV9
J: TRBJ2-1
DNA: TGTGCCAGCAGCCCGACAGCGGGGGGTAATGAGCAGTTCTTC
CDR3: CASSPTAGGNEQFF

D: TRBD1
size: -
V: TRBV11-3
J: TRBJ2-7
DNA: TGTGCCAGCAGCACCCGACAGGGGAGCGAGCAGTACTTC
CDR3: CASSTRQGSEQYF

D: -
size: -
V: TRBV6-5
J: TRBJ2-3
DNA: TGTGCCAGCTCGGTCAGTACAGATACGCAGTATTTT
CDR3: CASSVSTDTQYF

D: TRBD1
size: -
V: TRBV3-1/TRBV3-2
J: TRBJ2-7
DNA: TGTGCCAGCAGAGGCGGACAGGGCTACGAGCAGTACTTC
CDR3: CASRGGQGYEQYF

D: -
size: -
V: TRBV5-4
J: TRBJ1-1
DNA: TGTGCCAGCAGCTTGCGGAGCACTGAAGCTTTCTTT
CDR3: CASSLRSTEAFF

D: TRBD1
size: -
V: TRBV10-3
J: TRBJ2-7
DNA: TGTGCCATCAGCCCAGGGACAGGGTTCTACGAGCAGTACTTC
CDR3: CAISPGTGFYEQYF

D: -
size: -
V: TRBV7-6
J: TRBJ1-3
DNA: TGTGCCAGCAGCCCCGCGGAGGGAAACACCATATATTTT
CDR3: CASSPAEGNTIYF

D: TRBD1
size: -
V: TRBV7-8
J: TRBJ2-3
DNA: TGTGCCAGCAGCTTCGAGACAGGGGGGTCAAGTACGCAGTATTTT
CDR3: CASSFETGGSSTQYF

D: TRBD1
size: few
V: TRBV19
J: TRBJ2-7
DNA: TGTGCCAGTAGTGCCAGCTTGACAGGGGGAGTATACGAGCAGTACTTC
CDR3: CASSASLTGGVYEQYF